Given below is one T cell receptor beta chain in context. Its antigen remains unknown. This sample was taken from a study of cytomegalovirus exposure and HLA in healthy donors. The study, taken as a whole, reports: As was reported, the classifier diagnosed cytomegalovirus status with high specificity and sensitivity. In vitro assays verified that a few CMV-associated chains recognized CMV antigens specifically.

Generated by immunoSEQ multiplex PCR, the TCRdb table keeps only in-frame clones and is missing some. The sample lists more than 85,000 clones, around 87% seen once, with approximately 4% in the top ten. The V end lost 6 bases, the J end lost 4 bases, and 9 bases lay between the germline ends. The germline CDR1 and CDR2 sequences are ENHRY and SYGVKD. The CDR3 length is 13 residues. The sample was PBMCs. V usage is TRBV10-3 and J usage is TRBJ2-2; the D gene is possibly TRBD2 (6 bases). This TCR came from a young woman in good health and CMV-seropositive. In DNA form, the CDR3 reads TGTGCCATCAGGGGACTCTCCACCGGGGAGCTGTTTTTT. This gives the protein CAIRGLSTGELFF.